The clone carrying this T cell receptor (beta chain) was observed once. As yet, its antigen is unknown. The data derive from a study of cytomegalovirus exposure and HLA in healthy donors. Notes on the study in general: CMV serostatus was the only recorded immune exposure for donors.

The PCR ran on 60 Vbeta and 13 Jbeta primers. The authors' processing: A later analysis counted around 80 million unique TCR beta chains, some 11 million shared. Assay: immunoSEQ multiplex PCR; the TCRdb copy retains only in-frame clones and omits some. The DNA gave D and trimming, while V, J and clone size come from that table. Seen here are 250,000 to 350,000 clones, around 80% observed once, and the top ten hold about 0.3%. The V and J ends lost 2 bases and 4 bases, in that order; junction bases with no gene match: 6. This CDR3 contains 15 residues. Germline loops: CDR1 SQVTM, CDR2 ANQGSEA. Unrecorded immune exposure was likely among donors, who were nominally healthy when sampled.

The receptor comes from a girl aged 2 to 10 in good health and CMV-seronegative. V gene TRBV29-1 combines with J gene TRBJ2-1, with TRBD2 matching over 9 bases. The specimen sequenced was PBMCs. The CDR3 DNA is TGCAGCGTTGAACGGGTTAGCGGGGGATACAATGAGCAGTTCTTC. Protein product: CSVERVSGGYNEQFF.